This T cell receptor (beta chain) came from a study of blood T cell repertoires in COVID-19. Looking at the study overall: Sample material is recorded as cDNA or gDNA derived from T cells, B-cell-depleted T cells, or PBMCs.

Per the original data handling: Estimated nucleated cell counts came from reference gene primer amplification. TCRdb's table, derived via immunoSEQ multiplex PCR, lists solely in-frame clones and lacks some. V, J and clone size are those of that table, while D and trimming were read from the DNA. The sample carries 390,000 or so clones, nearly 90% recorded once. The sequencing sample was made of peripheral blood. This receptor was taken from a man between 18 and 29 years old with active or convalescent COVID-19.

The CDR3 sequence: CATSDSPGTSGDTQYF. DNA for the CDR3: TGTGCCACCAGTGATTCCCCCGGGACTAGTGGAGATACGCAGTATTTT. The V and J genes are TRBV24-1 and TRBJ2-3; 8 positions match TRBD2. In germline, CDR1 is KGHDR, CDR2 SFDVKD. Germline trimming cut 2 bases from V and 5 bases from J; bases unmatched to any gene: 8. The CDR3 runs to 16 residues.